This T cell receptor beta chain originates from a study of glioma-infiltrating T cells. This clonotype was recorded many times. The germline V gene has CDR1 MNHNS and CDR2 SASEGT. The CDR3 totals 15 residues. With 5 bases removed from V and 6 bases from J, the gap between germline ends came to 17 bases. TCR alpha and beta CDR3 regions were amplified from RNA using iRepertoire nested multiplex PCR. In TCRdb, the multiplex PCR reads were re-called with MiXCR into one record per CDR3 protein. Here the sample spans 170,000 or so distinct CDR3 sequences, roughly two fifths being singletons. The specimen sequenced was glioma tissue, nonneoplastic brain tissue, or PBMCs (not recorded which). The genes are TRBV6-1 and TRBJ2-1, with a possible D match to TRBD2 (6 bases). This sequence was found in a human donor with low-grade glioma or glioblastoma, undergoing nonglioma brain surgery, or in good health (not recorded which). In DNA form, the CDR3 reads TGTGCCAGCAGTAATCTAGCGCACGGGGGCAATGAGCAGTTCTTC. Translating gives CASSNLAHGGNEQFF.